The 22 T cell receptor beta chains listed next were all sequenced from one sample in a study of blood T cell repertoires in COVID-19. TCRdb's copy holds only in-frame clones and misses some; the assay was immunoSEQ multiplex PCR. This sample carries 150,000 to 200,000 clones, about four fifths of them seen once, and the ten largest clones take around 13%. The sequencing input was peripheral blood. Source of these receptors: an elderly woman with acute or convalescent COVID-19.

V and J are TRBV9 and TRBJ1-4; unclear D gene. The V end lost 4 bases, the J end lost 1 base, and 11 bases lay between the germline ends. The CDR3 is made up of 15 amino acids. The V gene's germline CDR1 is SGDLS and CDR2 YYNGEE. CDR3 DNA: TGTGCCAGCAGCACCAGACTGGGAACTAATGAAAAACTGTTTTTT. It translates to CASSTRLGTNEKLFF.

This clone has just a few counts. This sequence joins TRBV7-9 and TRBJ1-1; 7 nucleotides align to TRBD1. After removal of 7 bases from V and 5 bases from J, the junction contained 16 bases not matched to a gene. Germline V gene sequence: CDR1 SEHNR, CDR2 FQNEAQ (reference sequence). The CDR3 runs to 16 residues. Here the CDR3 reads CASIRGDREGVTEAFF. CDR3 coding DNA: TGTGCCAGCATCAGGGGAGACAGGGAAGGGGTTACTGAAGCTTTCTTT.

This clone was observed a single time. The CDR3 nucleotides are TGCGCCAGCAGCTTGTCAGCGGGAGCCTACGAGCAGTACTTC. Protein product: CASSLSAGAYEQYF. This sequence joins TRBV5-1 and TRBJ2-7, with 8 positions matching TRBD2. The CDR3 consists of 14 residues. The germline CDR1 and CDR2 sequences are SGHRS and YFSETQ. With V trimmed by 1 base and J by 2 bases, 2 bases remained unmatched.

The chain combines TRBV9 with TRBJ2-2; TRBD2 aligns across 11 bases. Germline assignment: CDR1 SGDLS and CDR2 YYNGEE. The CDR3 length is 19 residues. V trimming: 4 bases; J trimming: 6 bases; junction bases outside the gene matches: 17. This CDR3 reads CASSPSVLAGGSRAGELFF. DNA for the CDR3: TGTGCCAGCAGCCCGTCGGTCCTAGCGGGAGGCTCCAGGGCCGGGGAGCTGTTTTTT.

The chain links TRBV6-6 to TRBJ2-7, with 11 bases lining up with TRBD1. Trimming took 2 bases from V and 6 from J; bases not matched to a gene: 6. CDR3 length: 15 amino acids. The V gene's germline CDR1 is MNHNY and CDR2 SVGAGI (reference sequence). The CDR3 protein is CASSYKGTGGSEQYF. For the CDR3, the DNA is TGTGCCAGCAGTTACAAAGGGACAGGGGGGTCCGAGCAGTACTTC.

The chain is built from TRBV18 and TRBJ2-1; no clear D gene. CDR1 is KGHSH and CDR2 is LQKENI in the germline V gene. V gave up 3 bases and J gave up 4 bases, with 16 bases separating them. This CDR3 is 16 amino acids long. This chain's CDR3 is CASSPRVRRGYNEQFF. For the CDR3, the DNA is TGTGCCAGCTCACCCCGGGTGCGCCGTGGGTACAATGAGCAGTTCTTC. Combining the CDR3 with reference TRBV18 and TRBJ2-1 gives the whole variable domain NAGVMQNPRHLVRRRGQEARLRCSPMKGHSHVYWYRQLPEEGLKFMVYLQKENIIDESGMPKERFSAEFPKEGPSILRIQQVVRGDSAAYFCASSPRVRRGYNEQFFGPGTRLTVL.

The DNA of the CDR3 is TGTGCCAGCAGCTCAGGGACAGCCGGAAACATTCAGTACTTC. Its protein product is CASSSGTAGNIQYF. The chain couples TRBV7-9 to TRBJ2-4, with 7 positions matching TRBD1. The J segment lost 6 bases and the V segment lost 4 bases, leaving 6 bases of the junction unmatched. CDR3 length equals 14 residues. Germline V lookup: CDR1 SEHNR, CDR2 FQNEAQ (reference sequence).

This rearrangement joins TRBV20-1 to TRBJ1-5; D gene unclear. The CDR3 sequence is 13 residues long. Germline CDR1 and CDR2: DFQATT and SNEGSKA (reference sequence). The V end lost 3 bases, the J end lost 2 bases, and 8 bases lay between the germline ends. CDR3 sequence: CSASSGGNQPQHF. CDR3 sequence (DNA): TGCAGTGCTAGTTCCGGGGGCAATCAGCCCCAGCATTTT.

The chain links TRBV7-9 to TRBJ2-7; tentatively, D is TRBD1 (5 bases). The CDR3 runs to 13 residues. V was shortened by 4 bases and J by 1 base, with 8 bases between the two germline ends. CDR1 and CDR2 from the germline V gene are SEHNR and FQNEAQ (reference sequence). Here the CDR3 DNA reads TGTGCCAGCAGCTCAGGGTTGTCCTACGAGCAGTACTTC. Its protein is CASSSGLSYEQYF.

The gene calls are TRBV28 and TRBJ2-2, with 7 positions matching TRBD1. Germline V gives CDR1 MDHEN, CDR2 SYDVKM. This CDR3 region has 16 residues. J was trimmed by 7 bases and V by 5 bases; bases with no gene match: 13. The CDR3 loop reads CASSKTGSRGNGELFF. The CDR3 bases are TGTGCCAGCAGTAAAACGGGCTCCAGGGGGAACGGGGAGCTGTTTTTT. Combining the CDR3 with reference TRBV28 and TRBJ2-2 gives the whole variable domain DVKVTQSSRYLVKRTGEKVFLECVQDMDHENMFWYRQDPGLGLRLIYFSYDVKMKEKGDIPEGYSVSREKKERFSLILESASTNQTSMYLCASSKTGSRGNGELFFGEGSRLTVL.

The chain has TRBV7-2 and TRBJ1-2, with 7 bases fitting TRBD1. Per the germline V gene, CDR1 is SGHTA and CDR2 is FQGNSA. The CDR3 extends over 14 amino acids. V shed 4 bases, J shed 6 bases, and the junction held 8 bases outside the gene matches. In DNA form, the CDR3 reads TGTGCCAGCAGCTCGCGACAGGGACGGGATGGCTACACCTTC. It codes for CASSSRQGRDGYTF. Full variable domain (missing parts from reference TRBV7-2 and TRBJ1-2): GAGVSQSPSNKVTEKGKDVELRCDPISGHTALYWYRQSLGQGLEFLIYFQGNSAPDKSGLPSDRFSAERTGGSVSTLTIQRTQQEDSAVYLCASSSRQGRDGYTFGSGTRLTVV.

This chain links TRBV7-9 with TRBJ2-7; D possibly corresponds to TRBD2 (6 bases). This CDR3 spans 12 amino acids. CDR1 and CDR2 (germline): SEHNR, FQNEAQ (reference sequence). V lost 7 bases to trimming and J lost 3 bases, with 10 bases between them. CDR3 amino acids: CASNLGSYEQYF. The CDR3 DNA sequence: TGTGCCAGCAACCTCGGGAGCTACGAGCAGTACTTC.

This chain joins TRBV2 and TRBJ1-4, with D possibly TRBD1 on 5 matching bases. Germline CDR1 and CDR2: SNHLY and FYNNEI. Trimming shortened V by 3 bases and J by 6 bases, and 11 bases separated the two germline ends. This CDR3 has 14 residues. The DNA for the CDR3 is TGTGCCAGCAGTGAGAGCGGGGGGTATGAAAAACTGTTTTTT. This codes for CASSESGGYEKLFF.

The rearrangement joins TRBV11-2 to TRBJ2-5; 7 nucleotides align to TRBD1. This CDR3 is 12 amino acids long. CDR1 and CDR2 (germline): SGHAT, FQNNGV. Trimming took 5 bases from V and 9 from J; bases not matched to a gene: 6. The CDR3 here is CASSVYQGAQYF. In DNA form, the CDR3 reads TGTGCCAGCAGCGTATATCAGGGGGCCCAGTACTTC.

This clone was counted only a few times. The chain has TRBV5-6 and TRBJ1-2; the match to TRBD1 covers 8 bases. V lost 4 bases and J lost 5; bases outside the gene matches: 10. Germline V gene lookup returns CDR1 SGHDT and CDR2 YYEEEE. This CDR3 has 15 residues. The CDR3 DNA follows: TGTGCCAGCAGCCAGACCCGACAGGGGCTGTATGGCTACACCTTC. Its translation is CASSQTRQGLYGYTF.

This chain uses TRBV5-4 with TRBJ2-5; TRBD2 matches at 9 bases. The CDR3 length is 15 residues. V shed 4 bases, J shed 2 bases, and the junction held 6 bases outside the gene matches. Germline CDR1 reads SGHNT; CDR2 reads YYREEE (reference sequence). The CDR3 coding sequence is TGTGCCAGCAGCAAGGGACTAGCCTCACAAGAGACCCAGTACTTC. Encoded protein: CASSKGLASQETQYF.

The rearrangement links TRBV5-5 to TRBJ2-5; 8 positions match TRBD2. V shed 5 bases and J 2 bases; nucleotides not matched to a gene: 11. The CDR3 loop spans 16 amino acids. Germline V gene data show CDR1 as SGHKS and CDR2 as YYEKEE (reference sequence). The DNA of the CDR3 is TGTGCCAGCAGAAGGGTAGCGGGGAGGTCACAAGAGACCCAGTACTTC. Translating it yields CASRRVAGRSQETQYF.

J is TRBJ2-4 and V is TRBV28, with D perhaps matching TRBD1 (8 bases). The CDR3 length is 19 residues. V lost 2 bases, J lost 9 bases, and 29 bases lay in between. The V gene's germline CDR1 is MDHEN and CDR2 SYDVKM. The DNA of the CDR3 is TGTGCCAGCAGTTTACAAGGGATGGGAGGGACAGGAGGACGTGGCATTCAGTACTTC. It specifies CASSLQGMGGTGGRGIQYF.

The gene calls are TRBV7-8 and TRBJ1-6; D is undetermined. V gave up 2 bases and J gave up 6 bases, with 8 bases separating them. Germline CDR1 SGHVS, CDR2 FQNEAQ. The CDR3 spans 14 residues. The CDR3 region is CASSLQALNSPLHF. CDR3 nucleotides: TGTGCCAGCAGCTTACAGGCGCTTAATTCACCCCTCCACTTT.

This chain uses TRBV10-2 with TRBJ1-1; D is unclear. Germline lookup yields CDR1 WSHSY and CDR2 SAAADI. V shed 6 bases and J shed 7 bases, with 12 bases lying between them. This CDR3 has 12 amino acids. CDR3 region: CASSKGRGEAFF. CDR3 in DNA: TGCGCCAGCAGCAAAGGGAGAGGTGAAGCTTTCTTT.

The chain has TRBV19 and TRBJ2-2; D is unclear. Trimming left V 6 bases short and J 6 bases short, with 14 bases between. From germline, CDR1 is LNHDA and CDR2 SQIVND (reference sequence). CDR3 size: 14 residues. The CDR3 DNA is TGTGCCAGTAGGACAACCTTCGTAGCCGGGGAGCTGTTTTTT. Amino acids: CASRTTFVAGELFF.

The CDR3 nucleotides read TGTGCCAGTAGTATGGGAGGGAACAATGAAAAACTGTTTTTT. Protein product: CASSMGGNNEKLFF. V and J are TRBV19 and TRBJ1-4; D is unclear. Germline lookup yields CDR1 LNHDA and CDR2 SQIVND (reference sequence). V lost 3 bases, J lost 5 bases, and 10 bases lay in between. The CDR3 runs 14 residues.